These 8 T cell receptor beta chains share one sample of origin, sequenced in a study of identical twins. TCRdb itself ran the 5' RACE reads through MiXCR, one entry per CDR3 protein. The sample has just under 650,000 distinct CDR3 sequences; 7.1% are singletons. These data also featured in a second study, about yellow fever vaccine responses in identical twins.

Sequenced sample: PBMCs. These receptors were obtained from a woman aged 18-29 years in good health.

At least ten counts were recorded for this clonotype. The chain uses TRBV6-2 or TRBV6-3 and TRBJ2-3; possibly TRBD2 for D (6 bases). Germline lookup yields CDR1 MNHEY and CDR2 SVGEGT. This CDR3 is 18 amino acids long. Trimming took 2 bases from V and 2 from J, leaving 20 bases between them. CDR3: CASSYPYTGTYYTDTQYF. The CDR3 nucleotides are TGTGCCAGCAGTTACCCCTACACCGGGACTTACTACACAGATACGCAGTATTTT.

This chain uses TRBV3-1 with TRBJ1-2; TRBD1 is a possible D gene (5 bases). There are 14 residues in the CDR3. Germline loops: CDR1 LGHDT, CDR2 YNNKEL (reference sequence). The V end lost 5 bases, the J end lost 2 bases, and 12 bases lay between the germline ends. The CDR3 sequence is CASSALRDNYGYTF. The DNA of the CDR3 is TGTGCCAGCAGCGCTCTCCGGGACAACTATGGCTACACCTTC.

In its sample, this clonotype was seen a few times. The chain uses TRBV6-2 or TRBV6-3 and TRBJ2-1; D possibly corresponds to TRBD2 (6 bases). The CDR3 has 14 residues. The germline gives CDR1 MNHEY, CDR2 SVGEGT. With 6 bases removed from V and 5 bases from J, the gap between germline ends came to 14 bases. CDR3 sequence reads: CASREDYQHNEQFF. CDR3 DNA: TGTGCCAGCAGGGAGGACTATCAACACAATGAGCAGTTCTTC.

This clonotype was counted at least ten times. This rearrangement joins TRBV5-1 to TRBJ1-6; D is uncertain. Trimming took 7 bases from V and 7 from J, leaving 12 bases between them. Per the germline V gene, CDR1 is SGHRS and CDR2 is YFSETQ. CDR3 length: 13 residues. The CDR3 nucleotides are TGCGCCAGCTCACGGGAAGGGAATTCACCCCTCCACTTT. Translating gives CASSREGNSPLHF.

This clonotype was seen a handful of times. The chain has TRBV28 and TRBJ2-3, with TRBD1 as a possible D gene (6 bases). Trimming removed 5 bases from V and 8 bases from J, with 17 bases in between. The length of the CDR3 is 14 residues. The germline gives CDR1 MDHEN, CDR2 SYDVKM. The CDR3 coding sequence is TGTGCCAGCAGTCGAGCCGAACCCAGGGGTACGCAGTATTTT. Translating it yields CASSRAEPRGTQYF. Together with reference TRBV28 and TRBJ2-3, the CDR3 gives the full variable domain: DVKVTQSSRYLVKRTGEKVFLECVQDMDHENMFWYRQDPGLGLRLIYFSYDVKMKEKGDIPEGYSVSREKKERFSLILESASTNQTSMYLCASSRAEPRGTQYFGPGTRLTVL.

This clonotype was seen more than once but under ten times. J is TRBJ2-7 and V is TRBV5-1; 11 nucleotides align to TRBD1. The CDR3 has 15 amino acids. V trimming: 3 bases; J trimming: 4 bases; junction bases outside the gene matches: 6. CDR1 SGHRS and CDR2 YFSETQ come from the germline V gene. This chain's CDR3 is CASSWWTGGYYEQYV. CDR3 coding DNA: TGCGCCAGCAGCTGGTGGACAGGGGGCTATTACGAGCAGTACGTC.

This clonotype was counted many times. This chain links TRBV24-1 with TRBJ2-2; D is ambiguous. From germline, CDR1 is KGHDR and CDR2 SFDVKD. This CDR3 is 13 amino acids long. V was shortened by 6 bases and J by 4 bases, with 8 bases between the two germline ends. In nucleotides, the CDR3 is TGTGCCACCAGTTGGAGCGCCACCGGGGAGCTGTTTTTT. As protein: CATSWSATGELFF.

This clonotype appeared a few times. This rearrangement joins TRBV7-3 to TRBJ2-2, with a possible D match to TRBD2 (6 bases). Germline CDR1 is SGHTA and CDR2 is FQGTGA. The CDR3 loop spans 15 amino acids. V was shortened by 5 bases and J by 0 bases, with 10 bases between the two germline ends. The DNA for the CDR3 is TGTGCCAGCAGCAACCTAGCGTCGAACACCGGGGAGCTGTTTTTT. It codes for CASSNLASNTGELFF. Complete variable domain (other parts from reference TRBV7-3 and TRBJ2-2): GAGVSQTPSNKVTEKGKYVELRCDPISGHTALYWYRQSLGQGPEFLIYFQGTGAADDSGLPNDRFFAVRPEGSVSTLKIQRTERGDSAVYLCASSNLASNTGELFFGEGSRLTVL.